The clone carrying this T cell receptor beta chain was seen many times. Antigen unknown. Patients between 18 and 65 years old had hyperthyroidism, newly diagnosed and lasting under 2 months. Fresh peripheral blood, 8 to 10 ml, was the source of the PBMCs. CDR1 is GTSNPN, CDR2 SVGIG, per germline (reference sequence). This CDR3 has 10 residues. Trimming took 6 bases from V and 7 from J, leaving 9 bases between them. This record belongs to a study of T cells in Graves' hyperthyroidism and ophthalmopathy. Study findings and constraints: In blood, most of the thyroid clonotypes expanded above 0.001 were also present.

Amplification targeted TCR beta CDR3 regions from RNA transcripts. HTBI primers drove first-round RT-PCR of the TCR CDR3. TCRdb reanalysed the multiplex PCR reads using MiXCR and keeps one entry per CDR3 protein. In the table there are some 740,000 distinct CDR3 sequences, about 14% of which are singletons. The clonotype originates from a young woman with Graves' hyperthyroidism. The sequenced material came from blood. The rearrangement uses TRBV30 and TRBJ1-1; tentatively, D is TRBD1 (6 bases). The DNA for the CDR3 is TGTGCCTGCGAACAGGGTGAAGCTTTCTTT. This encodes CACEQGEAFF.